This T cell receptor (beta chain) was documented in a study of blood T cell repertoires in COVID-19. Study as a whole: The study drew acute and convalescent COVID-19 samples from the United States, Italy and Spain.

Assay used: immunoSEQ multiplex PCR; TCRdb lists only in-frame clones, some missing. The table records 400,000 to 500,000 clones, 70% to 90% of them present only once. Per the germline V gene, CDR1 is SGDLS and CDR2 is YYNGEE. Between the trimmed V and J ends, which lost 4 bases and 4 bases, there was a span of 13 bases. The CDR3 consists of 14 residues. The J gene is TRBJ2-3, the V gene TRBV9; D uncertain. The sequence was obtained from a woman aged 18-29 years who had been exposed to COVID-19. Material: PBMCs or T cells enriched from blood (not recorded which). CDR3: CASSPRRVADTQYF. For the CDR3, the DNA is TGTGCCAGCAGCCCCAGACGGGTAGCAGATACGCAGTATTTT.